This T cell receptor (beta chain) was recovered during a study of persistence of HIV-infected CD4 T cells. On the study more broadly: CD4+ T cells responding to CMV or HIV-1 Gag were isolated.

Comments on this clone: The antigen is not known.

The stimulus was an HIV-1 Gag 15-mer peptide pool, 0.9 to 1 ug/peptide/mL. Sorted nonresponding memory CD4+ T cells were CD40L-negative, CD69-negative, CD45RO-high. CD4+ T cell counts exceeded 400 cells/uL; CMV serology was positive. The immunoSEQ assay was version 4, run in survey mode. Produced via immunoSEQ multiplex PCR; TCRdb's table is partial and in-frame only. This sample has tens of thousands of clones, with 75% to 85% found just once. The clonotype was recovered from an adult woman with HIV who was CMV-seropositive. The sample in question was CD4+ T cells sorted from PBMCs after roughly 18-hour stimulation, obtained from a patient who received antiretroviral therapy.

The CDR3 loop is CASSQARASFEQYF. CDR3 in DNA: TGCGCCAGCAGCCAAGCTCGCGCTAGCTTCGAGCAGTACTTC. The chain uses TRBV4-1 and TRBJ2-7; tentatively, D is TRBD2 (5 bases). The CDR3 is made up of 14 amino acids. Trimming stripped 1 base from V and 6 bases from J, with 13 bases between. CDR1 and CDR2 from the germline V gene are MGHRA and YSYEKL.